This TCR beta chain stems from a study of spatial heterogeneity in lung cancer. The germline V and J ends were trimmed by 4 bases and 6 bases, with 13 bases remaining between them. CDR1 is LGHDT, CDR2 YNNKEL, per germline (reference sequence). This CDR3 is 13 amino acids long. The time point was: sample taken at primary tumor resection. Just over 70 TRACERx patients with early, untreated non-small cell lung cancer donated samples. In its sample, this clonotype was seen many times. A distinct unique molecular identifier was carried by each TCR cDNA molecule. TCRdb reprocessed the 5' RACE reads via MiXCR and lists one record per CDR3 protein. This table holds 20,000 to 25,000 distinct CDR3 sequences, 5.5% to 7.5% found once.

This chain joins TRBV3-1 and TRBJ2-7; no definite D call. Here the sequenced sample was PBMCs, taken at surgery. This clonotype originated in a male donor with early-stage non-small cell lung cancer. The CDR3 is CASSRARAIEQYF. The CDR3 DNA is TGTGCCAGCAGCCGGGCCCGAGCGATCGAGCAGTACTTC.